One and the same sample provided the 21 T cell receptor beta chains below, sequenced in a study of shared T cell receptors in the human thymus. The assay was immunoSEQ multiplex PCR, and TCRdb's table has in-frame clones only and misses some. The table lists 500,000 to 550,000 clones, 75% to 85% of them singletons. A further study also used this sample, focusing on human thymus T cells.

Sequenced: thymocytes. These receptors were obtained from a boy younger than two with a congenital heart defect.

The chain recombines TRBV10-1 with TRBJ1-2; TRBD1 is a possible D gene (6 bases). Germline CDR1 is WNHNN and CDR2 is SYGVQD (reference sequence). Trimming left V 3 bases short and J 9 bases short, with 8 bases between. The CDR3 sequence is 11 residues long. The CDR3 DNA sequence: TGCGCCAGCAGTGAAGGACAGAGCTACACCTTC. It is translated as CASSEGQSYTF.

The rearrangement joins TRBV6-6 to TRBJ2-7; D perhaps matches TRBD2 (6 bases). V was shortened by 5 bases and J by 2 bases, with 13 bases between the two germline ends. This CDR3 is built from 14 residues. CDR1 and CDR2 from the germline V gene are MNHNY and SVGAGI (reference sequence). CDR3 in amino acids: CASSTGLATYEQYF. CDR3 in DNA: TGTGCCAGCAGTACGGGACTTGCGACCTACGAGCAGTACTTC.

The V gene is TRBV7-9, the J gene TRBJ1-2, with D possibly being TRBD1 (5 bases). From germline, CDR1 is SEHNR and CDR2 FQNEAQ (reference sequence). Trimming removed 7 bases at V and 5 bases at J, with 17 bases between. There are 14 residues in the CDR3. CDR3 loop: CASTTKSGGYGYTF. In nucleotides, the CDR3 is TGTGCCAGCACTACCAAGTCGGGGGGTTATGGCTACACCTTC.

This clone came up once. This sequence joins TRBV5-1 and TRBJ1-1, with TRBD1 matching 9 bases. CDR3 length: 14 residues. The V gene's germline CDR1 is SGHRS and CDR2 YFSETQ. V trimming: 4 bases; J trimming: 7 bases; junction bases outside the gene matches: 8. DNA for the CDR3: TGCGCCAGCAGCATTAAAGCGACAGGGGGTGAAGCTTTCTTT. Translation: CASSIKATGGEAFF.

Remarks on this clone: The junction and the germline gene differ at one end; a read error may be behind it. The same CDR3 can be traced to other DNA sequences in this sample. DNA for the CDR3: TGTGCCAGCAGCGCCGACAGGGGGCGGGGGGAGTACGAACAGTACTTC. This codes for CASSADRGRGEYEQYF. The V gene is TRBV28, the J gene TRBJ2-7; 10 bases line up with TRBD1. CDR1 MDHEN and CDR2 SYDVKM come from the germline V gene. The CDR3 runs 16 residues. The variable domain in full, with the rest retrieved from reference TRBV28 and TRBJ2-7, is DVKVTQSSRYLVKRTGEKVFLECVQDMDHENMFWYRQDPGLGLRLIYFSYDVKMKEKGDIPEGYSVSREKKERFSLILESASTNQTSMYLCASSADRGRGEYEQYFGPGTRLTVT.

The genes are TRBV6-4 and TRBJ1-1, with 8 positions matching TRBD1. The CDR3 extends over 13 amino acids. Germline CDR1 and CDR2: MRHNA and SNTAGT. V lost 6 bases, J lost 4 bases, and 4 bases stayed unmatched. The CDR3 DNA reads as TGTGCCAGCAGGACAGGGGCTAGCACTGAAGCTTTCTTT. This gives the protein CASRTGASTEAFF.

The chain links TRBV5-6 to TRBJ1-1, with 7 bases that match TRBD1. Germline-derived CDR1 and CDR2 are SGHDT and YYEEEE. The CDR3 is 16 amino acids. Germline trimming cut 3 bases from V and 3 bases from J; bases unmatched to any gene: 11. The CDR3: CASSSRGGPLYTEAFF. CDR3 DNA sequence: TGTGCCAGCAGCTCTAGAGGGGGCCCCCTTTACACTGAAGCTTTCTTT.

The chain recombines TRBV27 with TRBJ2-3; 9 bases match TRBD2. With 7 bases clipped from V and 6 bases from J, the junction kept 8 bases outside the gene matches. This CDR3 is 14 amino acids long. The germline gives CDR1 MNHEY, CDR2 SMNVEV (reference sequence). CDR3 residues: CASKSSGIRDTQYF. CDR3 coding DNA: TGTGCCAGCAAGTCTAGCGGGATAAGGGATACGCAGTATTTT.

The genes are TRBV6-6 and TRBJ1-1, with 7 bases fitting TRBD1. The CDR3 runs 13 residues. Looked up from germline, CDR1 is MNHNY and CDR2 is SVGAGI (reference sequence). J was trimmed by 10 bases and V by 4 bases; bases with no gene match: 9. The CDR3 reads CASSSKTGMVAFF. The CDR3 DNA is TGTGCCAGCAGTTCGAAGACAGGGATGGTAGCTTTCTTT.

This rearrangement joins TRBV25-1 to TRBJ1-3; D not certain. Germline CDR1 MGHDK, CDR2 SYGVNS. This CDR3 contains 15 residues. V was cut by 0 bases and J by 0 bases, with 6 bases left in between. The CDR3: CASSEYLYSGNTIYF. The DNA of the CDR3 is TGTGCCAGCAGTGAATATCTGTACTCTGGAAACACCATATATTTT. The variable domain in full, with the rest retrieved from reference TRBV25-1 and TRBJ1-3, is EADIYQTPRYLVIGTGKKITLECSQTMGHDKMYWYQQDPGMELHLIHYSYGVNSTEKGDLSSESTVSRIRTEHFPLTLESARPSHTSQYLCASSEYLYSGNTIYFGEGSWLTVV.

The rearrangement uses TRBV6-5 and TRBJ2-7; perhaps TRBD1 as D (6 bases). V was clipped by 4 bases and J by 0 bases, with 16 bases between them. This CDR3 contains 16 residues. Germline V gene sequence: CDR1 MNHEY, CDR2 SVGAGI. The CDR3 reads CASSSSRQASSYEQYF. In DNA, the CDR3 is TGTGCCAGCAGTTCTTCCAGACAGGCGAGCTCCTACGAGCAGTACTTC.

The chain carries TRBV19 and TRBJ2-5; no definite D call. The CDR3 length is 15 residues. Trimming cost V 5 bases and J 5 bases, with 18 bases left between them. The germline V gene encodes CDR1 LNHDA and CDR2 SQIVND (reference sequence). CDR3 sequence: CASSRRRRSGETQYF. The CDR3 nucleotides read TGTGCCAGTAGTCGAAGAAGGCGGAGTGGGGAGACCCAGTACTTC.

The chain links TRBV7-2 to TRBJ2-3; weak D call: TRBD2 (6 bases). This CDR3 has 15 amino acids. The germline V and J ends were trimmed by 5 bases and 1 base, with 13 bases remaining between them. CDR1 SGHTA and CDR2 FQGNSA come from the germline V gene. CDR3 in amino acids: CASSRDLGRTDTQYF. CDR3 bases: TGTGCCAGCAGCAGGGACTTGGGGCGCACAGATACGCAGTATTTT.

The chain is built from TRBV4-2 and TRBJ2-1, with TRBD2 as a possible D gene (6 bases). The CDR3 is made up of 17 amino acids. Trimming cost V 0 bases and J 4 bases, with 16 bases left between them. Germline V gene sequence: CDR1 LGHNA, CDR2 YNFKEQ. DNA of the CDR3: TGTGCCAGCAGCCAAGATCCGGTCGGGAGTGGGTACAATGAGCAGTTCTTC. Its protein is CASSQDPVGSGYNEQFF.

This clone was observed once. V and J are TRBV27 and TRBJ1-3; D is possibly TRBD1 (5 bases). The ends were cut back, 7 bases at V and 2 bases at J, with 12 bases in the middle. CDR3 size: 14 residues. Germline CDR1 MNHEY, CDR2 SMNVEV (reference sequence). The CDR3 nucleotides are TGTGCCAGCAAGGCCGCGGGGGCTGGAAACACCATATATTTT. This encodes CASKAAGAGNTIYF.

CDR3 nucleotides: TGCGCCAGCAGCTTGTGGACTAGCGGGAGAGAGCAGTACTTC. Its translation is CASSLWTSGREQYF. The chain employs TRBV5-1 and TRBJ2-5, with TRBD2 matching 13 bases. CDR1 and CDR2 from the germline V gene are SGHRS and YFSETQ. The trim removed 1 base at V and 11 bases at J, leaving 5 bases unmatched. This CDR3 contains 14 residues.

J is TRBJ2-7 and V is TRBV4-2, with 8 bases identical to TRBD1. Germline V gives CDR1 LGHNA, CDR2 YNFKEQ. The CDR3 runs 17 residues. With 0 bases clipped from V and 3 bases from J, the junction kept 10 bases outside the gene matches. The CDR3 nucleotides read TGTGCCAGCAGCCAAGAAGGGGGACAGGCCGCGGACTACGAGCAGTACTTC. It codes for CASSQEGGQAADYEQYF.

J is TRBJ1-5 and V is TRBV19; TRBD1 aligns across 7 bases. The CDR3 contains 17 residues. V was clipped by 1 base and J by 6 bases; unmatched bases: 12. Germline CDR1 is LNHDA and CDR2 is SQIVND (reference sequence). CDR3 protein: CASSIGRVGQEGQPQHF. The CDR3 region has the DNA TGTGCCAGTAGTATAGGCCGAGTTGGACAGGAGGGTCAGCCCCAGCATTTT. The whole variable domain, filled in from reference TRBV19 and TRBJ1-5, reads DGGITQSPKYLFRKEGQNVTLSCEQNLNHDAMYWYRQDPGQGLRLIYYSQIVNDFQKGDIAEGYSVSREKKESFPLTVTSAQKNPTAFYLCASSIGRVGQEGQPQHFGDGTRLSIL.

This chain's CDR3 is CASSERGLQLFREQYF. The DNA of the CDR3 is TGTGCCAGCAGTGAGCGGGGCCTACAGCTATTCCGCGAGCAGTACTTC. V usage is TRBV25-1 and J usage is TRBJ2-7, with D perhaps matching TRBD2 (6 bases). This CDR3 is 16 amino acids long. Germline CDR1 is MGHDK and CDR2 is SYGVNS. Trimming removed 3 bases from V and 6 bases from J, with 21 bases in between.

The chain recombines TRBV4-3 with TRBJ2-1; 10 bases match TRBD2. The germline V gene encodes CDR1 LGHNA and CDR2 YSLEER. Germline trimming cut 5 bases from V and 5 bases from J; bases unmatched to any gene: 9. The CDR3 contains 16 residues. The DNA for the CDR3 is TGCGCCAGCAGCAAAACCGGGACTAGCGTAAACAATGAGCAGTTCTTC. Translation: CASSKTGTSVNNEQFF.

V and J are TRBV25-1 and TRBJ2-7, with 9 bases fitting TRBD2. Germline loops: CDR1 MGHDK, CDR2 SYGVNS. The CDR3 extends over 17 amino acids. The V and J ends lost 2 bases and 5 bases, in that order; junction bases with no gene match: 13. The CDR3 DNA reads as TGTGCCAGCAGTGAAGTGAATAGCGGGAGTAGGTGGGACGAGCAGTACTTC. Amino acid sequence: CASSEVNSGSRWDEQYF.